The 21 T cell receptor beta chains listed next were all sequenced from one sample in a study of OX40 agonist ivuxolimab in advanced cancers. Using immunoSEQ multiplex PCR, the repertoire was profiled, and TCRdb retains in-frame clones only, with some absent. The sample lists about 58,000 clones; roughly 83% were seen once. Sample: CD4+ or CD8+ T cells sorted from blood, taken in a trial of the OX40 agonist ivuxolimab. These receptors all come from an adult with an advanced solid tumor such as melanoma, head and neck, liver or kidney cancer.

J is TRBJ2-1 and V is TRBV27; TRBD1 might be the D (6 bases). The V and J ends lost 9 bases and 9 bases respectively, with 18 bases between them. The CDR3 is 13 amino acids. The germline V gene encodes CDR1 MNHEY and CDR2 SMNVEV (reference sequence). The CDR3 DNA reads TGTGCCAGGTGGGAACAGGGTAGAAGTGAGCAGTTCTTC. Its protein is CARWEQGRSEQFF.

The chain carries TRBV25-1 and TRBJ2-5, with 8 bases fitting TRBD1. The CDR3 totals 13 residues. V shed 3 bases, J shed 7 bases, and the junction held 4 bases outside the gene matches. Germline values: CDR1 MGHDK, CDR2 SYGVNS. The CDR3 DNA is TGTGCCAGCAGTGACGGGCAGGGGGCGACCCAGTACTTC. Its translation is CASSDGQGATQYF.

The J gene is TRBJ1-3, the V gene TRBV6-6, with D uncertain. Germline lookup yields CDR1 MNHNY and CDR2 SVGAGI (reference sequence). This CDR3 spans 15 amino acids. Trimming cost V 6 bases and J 0 bases, with 12 bases left between them. The CDR3 loop reads CASSQDGISGNTIYF. Here the CDR3 DNA reads TGTGCCAGCAGCCAGGACGGCATCTCTGGAAACACCATATATTTT.

The J gene is TRBJ2-7, the V gene TRBV7-8; 7 bases are a match to TRBD2. This CDR3 contains 13 residues. Germline V gene data show CDR1 as SGHVS and CDR2 as FQNEAQ. With 5 bases clipped from V and 3 bases from J, the junction kept 4 bases outside the gene matches. This CDR3 reads CASSPRTSYEQYF. As DNA, the CDR3 is TGTGCCAGCAGCCCTCGGACTAGCTACGAGCAGTACTTC.

The rearrangement links TRBV13 to TRBJ1-3, with D unclear. V was clipped by 3 bases and J by 2 bases, with 8 bases between them. This CDR3 is 14 amino acids long. Germline assignment: CDR1 PRHDT and CDR2 FYEKMQ (reference sequence). The CDR3 spells CASSFHGAGNTIYF. CDR3 sequence (DNA): TGTGCCAGCAGCTTTCACGGTGCTGGAAACACCATATATTTT.

The chain uses TRBV25-1 and TRBJ2-5, with D unresolved. This CDR3 is 15 amino acids long. The germline V gene has CDR1 MGHDK and CDR2 SYGVNS. Trimming shortened V by 2 bases and J by 2 bases, and 12 bases separated the two germline ends. The DNA of the CDR3 is TGTGCCAGCAGTGAACCCAATCGGGCGCAAGAGACCCAGTACTTC. It codes for CASSEPNRAQETQYF.

This clone was found a few times. This rearrangement joins TRBV18 to TRBJ1-5; D uncertain. V lost 4 bases and J 0 bases, leaving 4 bases between the germline ends. This CDR3 has 13 amino acids. Germline CDR1 reads KGHSH; CDR2 reads LQKENI. DNA for the CDR3: TGTGCCAGCTCACAGACTAGCAATCAGCCCCAGCATTTT. This encodes CASSQTSNQPQHF.

The chain combines TRBV4-3 with TRBJ2-2, with D tentatively TRBD1 or TRBD2 (5 bases each). V lost 7 bases, J lost 2 bases, and 17 bases lay in between. The CDR3 length is 16 residues. From germline, CDR1 is LGHNA and CDR2 YSLEER. The CDR3: CASKVGAALNTGELFF. CDR3 nucleotide sequence: TGCGCCAGCAAGGTCGGGGCGGCCCTCAACACCGGGGAGCTGTTTTTT.

V usage is TRBV9 and J usage is TRBJ2-7, with 12 bases that match TRBD2. Per the germline V gene, CDR1 is SGDLS and CDR2 is YYNGEE. V trimming: 4 bases; J trimming: 6 bases; junction bases outside the gene matches: 2. This CDR3 comprises 13 residues. The CDR3 region has the DNA TGTGCCAGCAGCCTGGGACTAGCGGGCGAGCAGTACTTC. Encoded protein: CASSLGLAGEQYF.

The genes are TRBV4-1 and TRBJ1-5; 10 bases fit TRBD1. The CDR3 has 16 residues. Losses at the gene ends were 0 bases for V and 6 bases for J; bases not matched to a gene: 5. CDR1 MGHRA and CDR2 YSYEKL come from the germline V gene. CDR3 sequence: CASSQDPRQGAQPQHF. The CDR3 DNA is TGCGCCAGCAGCCAAGATCCGAGACAGGGGGCTCAGCCCCAGCATTTT.

This chain uses TRBV28 with TRBJ2-3, with D possibly being TRBD2 (6 bases). CDR1 and CDR2 from the germline V gene are MDHEN and SYDVKM. V lost 7 bases to trimming and J lost 0 bases, with 11 bases between them. CDR3 length equals 14 residues. This chain's CDR3 is CASITGGSTDTQYF. As DNA, the CDR3 is TGTGCCAGCATTACTGGGGGGAGCACAGATACGCAGTATTTT.

This clone has only one observation. The J gene is TRBJ2-4, the V gene TRBV25-1; TRBD2 is a possible D gene (7 bases). Trimming stripped 4 bases from V and 0 bases from J, with 10 bases between. Germline CDR1 is MGHDK and CDR2 is SYGVNS. There are 15 residues in the CDR3. The CDR3 spells CASSAGGLAKNIQYF. DNA for the CDR3: TGTGCCAGCAGTGCCGGGGGGCTAGCCAAAAACATTCAGTACTTC.

A single count supports this clone. The rearrangement uses TRBV6-5 and TRBJ2-3; 8 bases are shared with TRBD2. Germline trimming cut 6 bases from V and 1 base from J; bases unmatched to any gene: 6. The CDR3 is 15 residues long. CDR1 and CDR2 (germline): MNHEY, SVGAGI. Written as DNA, the CDR3 is TGTGCCAGCAGCCAGGGGCGGGGGGGCACAGATACGCAGTATTTT. Translated, it gives CASSQGRGGTDTQYF.

This clone is labeled as medium-sized. The J gene is TRBJ1-5, the V gene TRBV19; D might be TRBD1 (6 bases). V lost 5 bases and J 4 bases, leaving 12 bases between the germline ends. The V gene's germline CDR1 is LNHDA and CDR2 SQIVND (reference sequence). The CDR3 length is 14 residues. As DNA, the CDR3 is TGTGCCAGTAGTGTGACAGGAGGTAATCAGCCCCAGCATTTT. Translation gives CASSVTGGNQPQHF. Filled out from reference TRBV19 and TRBJ1-5, the complete variable domain reads DGGITQSPKYLFRKEGQNVTLSCEQNLNHDAMYWYRQDPGQGLRLIYYSQIVNDFQKGDIAEGYSVSREKKESFPLTVTSAQKNPTAFYLCASSVTGGNQPQHFGDGTRLSIL.

The chain carries TRBV19 and TRBJ2-3; weak D call: TRBD2 (6 bases). CDR1 and CDR2 from the germline V gene are LNHDA and SQIVND (reference sequence). This CDR3 has 15 amino acids. V lost 7 bases and J 0 bases, leaving 14 bases between the germline ends. The CDR3, as DNA: TGTGCCAGTAAAGACTCTAGCGCCAGCACAGATACGCAGTATTTT. This gives the protein CASKDSSASTDTQYF. Looking up the rest from reference TRBV19 and TRBJ2-3 gives the full variable domain: DGGITQSPKYLFRKEGQNVTLSCEQNLNHDAMYWYRQDPGQGLRLIYYSQIVNDFQKGDIAEGYSVSREKKESFPLTVTSAQKNPTAFYLCASKDSSASTDTQYFGPGTRLTVL.

A single count supports this clone. The chain recombines TRBV27 with TRBJ2-2; TRBD1 agrees at 8 bases. Germline CDR1 is MNHEY and CDR2 is SMNVEV (reference sequence). J was trimmed by 5 bases and V by 1 base; bases with no gene match: 6. The CDR3 sequence is 16 residues long. The CDR3 sequence is CASSLFGTGGTGELFF. CDR3 nucleotides: TGTGCCAGCAGTTTATTCGGAACAGGGGGAACCGGGGAGCTGTTTTTT.

This clone was counted once. The chain employs TRBV9 and TRBJ2-7; 8 bases agree with TRBD2. From germline, CDR1 is SGDLS and CDR2 YYNGEE. CDR3 length equals 15 residues. The V and J ends lost 0 bases and 2 bases, in that order; junction bases with no gene match: 4. The CDR3 reads CASSVEAGGPYEQYF. CDR3 coding DNA: TGTGCCAGCAGCGTAGAGGCGGGGGGACCCTACGAGCAGTACTTC.

The V and J genes are TRBV11-1 and TRBJ2-6; D possibly corresponds to TRBD1 (6 bases). This CDR3 has 17 amino acids. Between the trimmed V and J ends, which lost 3 bases and 0 bases, there was a span of 12 bases. Germline values: CDR1 SGHAT, CDR2 FQDESV (reference sequence). The DNA for the CDR3 is TGTGCCAGCAGCTTGGACAGAGCCAGCTCTGGGGCCAACGTCCTGACTTTC. Encoded protein: CASSLDRASSGANVLTF.

The V call is TRBV2, the J call TRBJ1-2; unclear D gene. The CDR3 sequence is 14 residues long. Trimming left V 6 bases short and J 5 bases short, with 16 bases between. Germline V gene sequence: CDR1 SNHLY, CDR2 FYNNEI. This CDR3 reads CASREGTGIYGYTF. CDR3 DNA sequence: TGTGCCAGCAGGGAGGGTACGGGGATTTATGGCTACACCTTC.

This clone was recorded only once. J is TRBJ1-2 and V is TRBV6-1; no firm D call. Germline loops: CDR1 MNHNS, CDR2 SASEGT. CDR3 length equals 13 residues. The V and J ends lost 2 bases and 4 bases respectively, with 8 bases between them. CDR3 sequence reads: CASSELGAYGYTF. CDR3 in DNA: TGTGCCAGCAGTGAACTGGGAGCCTATGGCTACACCTTC.

This chain uses TRBV11-2 with TRBJ2-3, with D tentatively TRBD2 (7 bases). The CDR3 contains 16 residues. V lost 5 bases and J 3 bases, leaving 18 bases between the germline ends. Germline V CDR1 and CDR2: SGHAT, FQNNGV. CDR3 nucleotide sequence: TGTGCCAGCAGCCCAAGAGGGGGGGTTACGACAGATACGCAGTATTTT. Translation gives CASSPRGGVTTDTQYF.